This entry lists 24 T cell receptor beta chains sequenced from one sample in a study of shared clonotypes between healthy human individuals. Data came from immunoSEQ multiplex PCR; TCRdb stores just in-frame clones and leaves some out. The data contain approximately 510,000 clones, 70% to 80% of them seen just once; the ten biggest clones take up under 15%. The sample was PBMCs. The receptors come from a woman aged 40 to 55 in good health. Some clones in this sample may be carry-over from other donors' samples.

The chain links TRBV28 to TRBJ1-2; D is ambiguous. V dropped 6 bases and J dropped 8 bases, with 19 bases sitting between them. Germline V gene lookup returns CDR1 MDHEN and CDR2 SYDVKM. The length of the CDR3 is 14 residues. This CDR3 reads CASRRAPVVKGYTF. In DNA form, the CDR3 reads TGTGCCAGCAGACGGGCCCCGGTAGTAAAAGGCTACACCTTC.

The chain has TRBV29-1 and TRBJ1-1, with TRBD1 as a possible D gene (5 bases). Germline assignment: CDR1 SQVTM and CDR2 ANQGSEA. The CDR3 extends over 14 amino acids. V lost 1 base, J lost 3 bases, and 12 bases lay in between. In nucleotides, the CDR3 is TGCAGCGTTGAAGTGCGAGGGGTTGACACTGAAGCTTTCTTT. Translating it yields CSVEVRGVDTEAFF.

The chain has TRBV18 and TRBJ2-1; no definite D call. CDR3 length: 16 amino acids. Germline lookup yields CDR1 KGHSH and CDR2 LQKENI. V lost 0 bases and J lost 0, with 9 bases in between. The CDR3 reads CASSPPVASSYNEQFF. CDR3 bases: TGTGCCAGCTCACCACCGGTAGCCAGCTCCTACAATGAGCAGTTCTTC.

Written as DNA, the CDR3 is TGTGCCAGCAGCCAGGGCTTTTTCACGCAGTATTTT. This translates into CASSQGFFTQYF. The genes are TRBV6-6 and TRBJ2-3; TRBD1 is a possible D gene (5 bases). The V end lost 6 bases, the J end lost 9 bases, and 13 bases lay between the germline ends. This CDR3 contains 12 residues. Germline lookup yields CDR1 MNHNY and CDR2 SVGAGI (reference sequence).

About this clone: A far larger clone is a single base away, which makes a read error likely. The CDR3 loop is CASSTRERYTYEQYF. The DNA for the CDR3 is TGTGCCAGCAGTACCCGGGAGCGTTATACCTACGAGCAGTACTTC. V usage is TRBV27 and J usage is TRBJ2-7; maybe TRBD2 (6 bases). CDR3 length: 15 residues. CDR1 MNHEY and CDR2 SMNVEV come from the germline V gene (reference sequence). V was shortened by 5 bases and J by 2 bases, with 16 bases between the two germline ends.

As concerns this clone: The sample has other DNA sequences that encode this CDR3 too. This chain joins TRBV7-2 and TRBJ2-7, with 10 positions matching TRBD2. Germline CDR1 and CDR2: SGHTA and FQGNSA. V trimming: 5 bases; J trimming: 3 bases; junction bases outside the gene matches: 4. The CDR3 extends over 14 amino acids. The CDR3 spells CASSLTSGNYEQYF. CDR3 nucleotides: TGTGCCAGCAGCCTCACTAGCGGGAACTACGAGCAGTACTTC. The complete variable domain, with remaining parts taken from reference TRBV7-2 and TRBJ2-7, reads GAGVSQSPSNKVTEKGKDVELRCDPISGHTALYWYRQSLGQGLEFLIYFQGNSAPDKSGLPSDRFSAERTGGSVSTLTIQRTQQEDSAVYLCASSLTSGNYEQYFGPGTRLTVT.

The gene calls are TRBV5-4 and TRBJ1-2; D gene uncertain. V gave up 4 bases and J gave up 2 bases, with 6 bases separating them. CDR1 is SGHNT and CDR2 is YYREEE in the germline V gene (reference sequence). CDR3 size: 12 residues. CDR3 nucleotide sequence: TGTGCCAGCAGCGCGGGGAACTATGGCTACACCTTC. This translates into CASSAGNYGYTF.

The chain joins TRBV19 to TRBJ2-6, with D perhaps TRBD2 (6 bases). Germline V gives CDR1 LNHDA, CDR2 SQIVND (reference sequence). The CDR3 is made up of 17 amino acids. The V end lost 8 bases, the J end lost 0 bases, and 17 bases lay between the germline ends. The CDR3 DNA follows: TGTGCCAGTGCGGAGGGTAGCGGATACTCTGGGGCCAACGTCCTGACTTTC. The encoded protein is CASAEGSGYSGANVLTF.

In this sample, this clone turned up many times. The V gene is TRBV23-1, the J gene TRBJ2-4; D might be TRBD2 (6 bases). TRBV23-1 is labeled an ORF, and its function is uncertain. With 6 bases removed from V and 0 bases from J, the gap between germline ends came to 18 bases. The CDR3 loop spans 17 amino acids. The CDR3 nucleotides are TGCGCCAGCAGGGGCGGGGCCTCCTGTCTAGCCAAAAACATTCAGTACTTC. Amino acids: CASRGGASCLAKNIQYF.

The V call is TRBV5-1, the J call TRBJ1-4, with 8 bases identical to TRBD1. J gave up 3 bases and V 2 bases, and 15 bases lay outside the gene matches. There are 19 residues in the CDR3. Germline V gives CDR1 SGHRS, CDR2 YFSETQ. The CDR3 sequence is CASSLGLRTGLTSNEKLFF. In nucleotides, the CDR3 is TGCGCCAGCAGCTTAGGGCTCCGGACAGGGCTAACCTCTAATGAAAAACTGTTTTTT.

The chain employs TRBV25-1 and TRBJ1-1, with D hard to call. Germline V gives CDR1 MGHDK, CDR2 SYGVNS. The CDR3 totals 12 residues. Trimming stripped 3 bases from V and 2 bases from J, with 4 bases between. CDR3 protein: CASSDTNTEAFF. The CDR3 region has the DNA TGTGCCAGCAGTGATACAAACACTGAAGCTTTCTTT.

The chain links TRBV15 to TRBJ1-2; possibly TRBD1 for D (5 bases). Trimming shortened V by 5 bases and J by 9 bases, and 16 bases separated the two germline ends. This CDR3 has 13 amino acids. From germline, CDR1 is LNHNV and CDR2 YYDKDF (reference sequence). The CDR3 bases are TGTGCCACCAGCTTAGGGGAGGGGTTGCGCTACACCTTC. Translating it yields CATSLGEGLRYTF.

Only one count was recorded for this clone. V is TRBV28 and J is TRBJ1-1, with 7 nucleotides matching TRBD1. CDR1 and CDR2 from the germline V gene are MDHEN and SYDVKM. The CDR3 runs 13 residues. V shed 8 bases and J 6 bases; nucleotides not matched to a gene: 9. The CDR3: CASGRQGWAEAFF. The CDR3 nucleotides read TGTGCCAGCGGGAGACAGGGCTGGGCTGAAGCTTTCTTT.

The chain is built from TRBV28 and TRBJ2-3; D possibly corresponds to TRBD2 (6 bases). V shed 6 bases and J shed 1 base, with 20 bases lying between them. Germline V gene sequence: CDR1 MDHEN, CDR2 SYDVKM. This CDR3 is built from 17 residues. In DNA, the CDR3 is TGTGCCAGCAGACAGACCGTAGCGGTACAAGGCACAGATACGCAGTATTTT. Translated: CASRQTVAVQGTDTQYF.

The rearrangement links TRBV30 to TRBJ1-1; a weak D match, TRBD1 (6 bases). V was clipped by 3 bases and J by 3 bases, with 26 bases between them. The germline gives CDR1 GTSNPN, CDR2 SVGIG (reference sequence). This CDR3 is built from 18 residues. DNA for the CDR3: TGTGCCTGGAGCTACCCCAGATCAGGGAATCGGGGGCACACTGAAGCTTTCTTT. This codes for CAWSYPRSGNRGHTEAFF.

The chain is built from TRBV27 and TRBJ1-5, with 9 bases matching TRBD1. Germline V gene sequence: CDR1 MNHEY, CDR2 SMNVEV (reference sequence). V was clipped by 5 bases and J by 5 bases; unmatched bases: 4. The CDR3 sequence is 14 residues long. The CDR3 coding sequence is TGTGCCAGCAGTCAACAGGGGGCCCATCAGCCCCAGCATTTT. Translating it yields CASSQQGAHQPQHF.

The chain links TRBV7-8 to TRBJ2-5; TRBD2 matches 7 bases. V lost 1 base to trimming and J lost 4 bases; unmatched junction nucleotides: 12. CDR3 size: 17 residues. CDR1 SGHVS and CDR2 FQNEAQ come from the germline V gene. The CDR3 here is CASSLGPTWTSVETQYF. For the CDR3, the DNA is TGTGCCAGCAGCTTAGGCCCGACCTGGACTAGTGTAGAGACCCAGTACTTC.

The sample holds one count of this clone. V and J are TRBV30 and TRBJ2-5; possibly TRBD1 for D (6 bases). V dropped 0 bases and J dropped 11 bases, with 13 bases sitting between them. From germline, CDR1 is GTSNPN and CDR2 SVGIG (reference sequence). This CDR3 spans 12 amino acids. The CDR3: CAWSVSRQEQYF. Here the CDR3 DNA reads TGTGCCTGGAGTGTAAGTCGACAGGAGCAGTACTTC.

The chain couples TRBV15 to TRBJ1-5; maybe TRBD1 (6 bases). Per the germline V gene, CDR1 is LNHNV and CDR2 is YYDKDF (reference sequence). The CDR3 covers 15 residues. With 5 bases removed from V and 6 bases from J, the gap between germline ends came to 17 bases. For the CDR3, the DNA is TGTGCCACCAGCGAGATGATACAGGGTTTTCAGCCCCAGCATTTT. This gives the protein CATSEMIQGFQPQHF.

This clone was detected only once. The chain has TRBV28 and TRBJ2-4; D unresolved. CDR3 size: 15 residues. The germline gives CDR1 MDHEN, CDR2 SYDVKM. The V gene lost 3 bases and the J gene lost 0 bases, with 9 bases spanning the gap. The CDR3 spells CASSFIEAAKNIQYF. The CDR3 DNA reads TGTGCCAGCAGTTTCATCGAAGCAGCCAAAAACATTCAGTACTTC.

Only one count was recorded for this clone. V and J are TRBV2 and TRBJ2-5; D unresolved. CDR3 length: 11 amino acids. Trimming stripped 6 bases from V and 5 bases from J, with 7 bases between. Per germline, CDR1 SNHLY and CDR2 FYNNEI. CDR3 nucleotide sequence: TGTGCCAGCAGAGACGAGGAGACCCAGTACTTC. This encodes CASRDEETQYF. Full variable domain (missing parts from reference TRBV2 and TRBJ2-5): EPEVTQTPSHQVTQMGQEVILRCVPISNHLYFYWYRQILGQKVEFLVSFYNNEISEKSEIFDDQFSVERPDGSNFTLKIRSTKLEDSAMYFCASRDEETQYFGPGTRLLVL.

The chain uses TRBV7-3 and TRBJ2-3, with D tentatively TRBD2 (5 bases). Per germline, CDR1 SGHTA and CDR2 FQGTGA. The CDR3 consists of 14 residues. V lost 2 bases, J lost 1 base, and 7 bases lay in between. The CDR3 region has the DNA TGTGCCAGCAGCTTATCGAGGGGCACAGATACGCAGTATTTT. This gives the protein CASSLSRGTDTQYF.

This chain uses TRBV7-3 with TRBJ2-1, with D possibly matching TRBD2 (6 bases). Germline lookup yields CDR1 SGHTA and CDR2 FQGTGA. The V end was cut by 0 bases, the J end by 6 bases, with 18 bases between. This CDR3 spans 17 amino acids. CDR3 sequence reads: CASSLTGTPGGFNEQFF. The CDR3 DNA is TGTGCCAGCAGCTTAACGGGGACTCCAGGAGGATTCAATGAGCAGTTCTTC.

The CDR3 DNA reads TGTGCCAGCAGCCGTCGGGCTCTAGCGGGAGAGGTCACCGGGGAGCTGTTTTTT. It codes for CASSRRALAGEVTGELFF. This rearrangement joins TRBV11-2 to TRBJ2-2, with 10 bases that match TRBD2. This CDR3 has 18 residues. J lost 4 bases, V lost 5 bases, and 13 bases had no gene match. Germline-derived CDR1 and CDR2 are SGHAT and FQNNGV.